This T cell receptor beta chain was sequenced in a study of cytomegalovirus exposure and HLA in healthy donors. Overall study findings and caveats: Productive status was seen about 87% or about 30% of the time for most TCR beta V segments in an earlier analysis. TCR beta chains numbering 150 to 200 were designated cytomegalovirus-associated. Versus the 666-donor mean, an Asian-associated ancestry cluster reportedly showed fewer N-insertions in a later analysis.

V was pared by 1 base and J by 7 bases, with 3 bases of the junction left unmatched. Germline values: CDR1 MGHRA, CDR2 YSYEKL. The length of the CDR3 is 15 residues. Note on this clone: Its antigen is unknown.

The PCR ran on 60 Vbeta and 13 Jbeta primers. Original processing notes: A later analysis tallied 65 million to 85 million unique TCR beta chains, 8.5 million to 11 million of them shared. The method was immunoSEQ multiplex PCR; TCRdb's version includes in-frame clones alone and lacks a portion of them. V and J calls and clone size are copied from that table; D and trimming were computed from the DNA. The table for this sample gives around 200,000 clones. The chain employs TRBV4-1 and TRBJ1-6; 8 nucleotides line up with TRBD1. The TCR was taken from a woman aged 18-29 years in good health and CMV-seropositive. Sequencing was carried out using PBMCs. The CDR3 nucleotides are TGCGCCAGCAGCCAAGGCAGGGGGCAGAATTCACCCCTCCACTTT. Protein sequence: CASSQGRGQNSPLHF.